These 14 T cell receptor beta chains came from one sample sequenced in a study of CD8 T cells in ankylosing spondylitis. Findings of the study overall: Blood of patients with ankylosing spondylitis appeared to be characterized by a TCR beta motif of 8 or 9 highly homologous variants.

Via MiXCR, TCRdb re-called the 5' RACE reads, giving one row per CDR3 protein. The data hold under 150,000 distinct CDR3 sequences, with 15% to 20% observed a single time. No antigen has been identified for these receptors. The sample comprised blood, either unsorted or a sorted T cell fraction (not recorded which). The receptors shown here come from a male donor with ankylosing spondylitis.

A few counts support this clonotype. The chain uses TRBV5-1 and TRBJ1-1; TRBD1 is a possible D gene (6 bases). Trimming took 3 bases from V and 6 from J, leaving 9 bases between them. This CDR3 comprises 12 residues. CDR1 SGHRS and CDR2 YFSETQ come from the germline V gene. Written as DNA, the CDR3 is TGCGCCAGCAGCTCCCCAGGGGCTGAAGCTTTCTTT. This sequence encodes CASSSPGAEAFF. The full variable domain, its missing parts supplied by reference TRBV5-1 and TRBJ1-1, is KAGVTQTPRYLIKTRGQQVTLSCSPISGHRSVSWYQQTPGQGLQFLFEYFSETQRNKGNFPGRFSGRQFSNSRSEMNVSTLELGDSALYLCASSSPGAEAFFGQGTRLTVV.

The chain couples TRBV4-1 to TRBJ1-5, with D unclear. Trimming took off 2 bases at V and 3 bases at J, with 8 bases between the two ends. This CDR3 contains 14 residues. CDR1 and CDR2 from the germline V gene are MGHRA and YSYEKL. This CDR3 is CASSQPGVNQPQHF. Written as DNA, the CDR3 is TGCGCCAGCAGCCAACCGGGAGTCAATCAGCCCCAGCATTTT.

This clonotype showed up many times. V usage is TRBV7-9 and J usage is TRBJ2-7; 11 bases are shared with TRBD2. The CDR3 runs 16 residues. Germline loops: CDR1 SEHNR, CDR2 FQNEAQ (reference sequence). Unmatched junction bases numbered 3, after V lost 0 bases and J lost 2 bases. The CDR3, as DNA: TGTGCCAGCAGCTTAGCTAGCGGGAGGGCCGCCTACGAGCAGTACTTC. The encoded protein is CASSLASGRAAYEQYF.

This chain links TRBV29-1 with TRBJ1-2; tentatively, D is TRBD1 (6 bases). There are 14 residues in the CDR3. Trimming removed 3 bases from V and 6 bases from J, with 17 bases in between. Germline V CDR1 and CDR2: SQVTM, ANQGSEA. This chain's CDR3 is CSVDLYRERDGYTF. The CDR3 nucleotides are TGCAGCGTTGACCTTTACAGGGAAAGGGATGGCTACACCTTC.

The CDR3 reads CASSFPGNYGYTF. The CDR3 DNA sequence: TGTGCCAGCAGTTTTCCAGGGAACTATGGCTACACCTTC. The J gene is TRBJ1-2, the V gene TRBV7-9, with a weak D call TRBD1 (5 bases). The CDR3 contains 13 residues. Trimming pared 6 bases from V and 2 bases from J, leaving 10 bases between. Germline assignment: CDR1 SEHNR and CDR2 FQNEAQ (reference sequence).

This chain uses TRBV5-4 with TRBJ1-2, with 7 bases that match TRBD1. Per germline, CDR1 SGHNT and CDR2 YYREEE (reference sequence). CDR3 length equals 13 residues. V lost 4 bases to trimming and J lost 8 bases; unmatched junction nucleotides: 8. DNA of the CDR3: TGTGCCAGCAGCGCCACAGGGGTGGACGGCTACACCTTC. This gives the protein CASSATGVDGYTF.

The chain recombines TRBV15 with TRBJ1-3; D is perhaps TRBD1 (6 bases). V was shortened by 0 bases and J by 2 bases, with 8 bases between the two germline ends. Per germline, CDR1 LNHNV and CDR2 YYDKDF (reference sequence). CDR3 length: 15 amino acids. The CDR3: CATSRDRGTGNTIYF. The CDR3 DNA sequence: TGTGCCACCAGCAGAGACAGGGGAACTGGAAACACCATATATTTT.

This clonotype has a handful of counts. This chain joins TRBV5-1 and TRBJ2-1, with 7 nucleotides matching TRBD1. Germline CDR1 reads SGHRS; CDR2 reads YFSETQ. The CDR3 covers 17 residues. With 4 bases clipped from V and 0 bases from J, the junction kept 10 bases outside the gene matches. CDR3 in DNA: TGCGCCAGCAGCGATGGGGACAGCTTTTTCTCCTACAATGAGCAGTTCTTC. Amino acid sequence: CASSDGDSFFSYNEQFF. The full variable domain, its missing parts supplied by reference TRBV5-1 and TRBJ2-1, is KAGVTQTPRYLIKTRGQQVTLSCSPISGHRSVSWYQQTPGQGLQFLFEYFSETQRNKGNFPGRFSGRQFSNSRSEMNVSTLELGDSALYLCASSDGDSFFSYNEQFFGPGTRLTVL.

This clonotype was seen more than once but under ten times. The V call is TRBV5-1, the J call TRBJ2-2; D is perhaps TRBD2 (6 bases). The CDR3 consists of 15 residues. Germline-derived CDR1 and CDR2 are SGHRS and YFSETQ. V lost 4 bases and J 0 bases, leaving 10 bases between the germline ends. The CDR3 region has the DNA TGCGCCAGCAGCGCGGAGGGAGCGAACACCGGGGAGCTGTTTTTT. It yields the protein CASSAEGANTGELFF.

This clonotype appeared a few times. This chain joins TRBV7-8 and TRBJ2-1, with D maybe TRBD2 (6 bases). Germline V gives CDR1 SGHVS, CDR2 FQNEAQ. V shed 4 bases and J shed 0 bases, with 10 bases lying between them. CDR3 size: 15 residues. The CDR3 region is CASSYDGSSYNEQFF. The CDR3, as DNA: TGTGCCAGCAGCTATGACGGGAGCTCCTACAATGAGCAGTTCTTC.

V gene TRBV27 combines with J gene TRBJ1-6, with D tentatively TRBD1 (5 bases). V was clipped by 8 bases and J by 9 bases, with 11 bases between them. CDR3 length equals 12 residues. The germline gives CDR1 MNHEY, CDR2 SMNVEV (reference sequence). The CDR3 here is CASRGGGSPLHF. In nucleotides, the CDR3 is TGTGCCAGCCGGGGGGGAGGTTCACCCCTCCACTTT.

The chain couples TRBV5-6 to TRBJ2-7, with 11 bases fitting TRBD1. The CDR3 extends over 16 amino acids. CDR1 and CDR2 (germline): SGHDT, YYEEEE. The trim removed 1 base at V and 4 bases at J, leaving 7 bases unmatched. Here the CDR3 DNA reads TGTGCCAGCAGCTTGAGGGCAGGACAGGGGGCATACGAGCAGTACTTC. This gives the protein CASSLRAGQGAYEQYF.

The chain joins TRBV4-1 to TRBJ1-5, with 7 bases aligning to TRBD1. V was clipped by 3 bases and J by 3 bases; unmatched bases: 8. The CDR3 length is 16 residues. Germline V gene sequence: CDR1 MGHRA, CDR2 YSYEKL. In DNA form, the CDR3 reads TGCGCCAGCAGCCAGCCTCTACAGGGGATCAATCAGCCCCAGCATTTT. Protein product: CASSQPLQGINQPQHF.

This clonotype came up a few times. One end of the junction varies from germline; a read error may be responsible. This CDR3 is CASSQDGVSRTF. The CDR3 region has the DNA TGCGCCAGCAGCCAAGATGGAGTCAGTCGGACCTTC. The chain combines TRBV4-1 with TRBJ2-1; D is unresolved. Germline V gene sequence: CDR1 MGHRA, CDR2 YSYEKL. The CDR3 runs 12 residues.